This is a list of T cell receptor beta chains from one sample in a study of blood T cell repertoires in COVID-19. TCRdb's copy holds only in-frame clones and misses some; the assay was immunoSEQ multiplex PCR. The sample shows around 170,000 clones, 88% of them seen only once. Sequenced: peripheral blood. The origin of the receptors is a man between 60 and 75 years old with acute or convalescent COVID-19. Both conserved end residues are part of each CDR3. The D gene is left open where the match is weak. Some rows mark clone size as missing; the rest say once, few, many or name a class of expanded clone.

cdr3_aa	cdr3_nt	cdr3_length	v_call	clone_size	j_call	d_call
CASSPPIAGGLGANVLTF	TGTGCCAGCAGCCCCCCTATAGCGGGAGGTTTAGGGGCCAACGTCCTGACTTTC	18	TRBV11-2	NA	TRBJ2-6	TRBD2
CASSSPLRLAGDEQFF	TGTGCCAGCAGCTCCCCACTTAGACTAGCGGGGGATGAGCAGTTCTTC	16	TRBV7-2	few	TRBJ2-1	TRBD2
CASSTGTGTEKLFF	TGTGCCAGCAGTACCGGGACAGGGACAGAAAAACTGTTTTTT	14	TRBV7-9	NA	TRBJ1-4	TRBD1
CASRHDRAGEKLFF	TGTGCCAGCAGACATGACAGGGCAGGGGAAAAACTGTTTTTT	14	TRBV6-5	NA	TRBJ1-4	TRBD1
CASANRGLEGGYTF	TGTGCCAGCGCTAACAGGGGGCTTGAAGGTGGCTACACCTTC	14	TRBV3-1/TRBV3-2	NA	TRBJ1-2	TRBD1
CASSLSGQGANGNTIYF	TGTGCCAGCAGTTTATCGGGACAGGGGGCGAACGGAAACACCATATATTTT	17	TRBV27	NA	TRBJ1-3	TRBD1
CASSLSGRWETQYF	TGTGCCAGCAGCTTATCAGGTCGATGGGAGACCCAGTACTTC	14	TRBV5-6	NA	TRBJ2-5	NA
CAAGGFAGTQYF	TGTGCCGCGGGAGGGTTCGCGGGGACGCAGTATTTT	12	TRBV3-1/TRBV3-2	NA	TRBJ2-3	TRBD2
CATSDGTDYGYTF	TGTGCCACCAGTGACGGGACAGACTATGGCTACACCTTC	13	TRBV24-1	NA	TRBJ1-2	TRBD1
CSVDLTSDRFNYGYTF	TGCAGCGTGGATCTTACCTCGGACAGGTTTAACTATGGCTACACCTTC	16	TRBV29-1	NA	TRBJ1-2	TRBD1
CASRRGRYNEQFF	TGTGCCAGCAGGCGGGGAAGGTACAATGAGCAGTTCTTC	13	TRBV6-5	NA	TRBJ2-1	NA
CASSSGTGGNYGYTF	TGTGCCAGCTCATCCGGGACAGGGGGGAACTATGGCTACACCTTC	15	TRBV18	NA	TRBJ1-2	TRBD1
CSVGEGVSGHLGEQYF	TGCAGCGTCGGCGAGGGGGTATCAGGGCATTTAGGCGAGCAGTACTTC	16	TRBV29-1	many	TRBJ2-7	NA
CATSDRYREPNNEQFF	TGTGCCACCAGTGACCGATACAGGGAACCTAACAATGAGCAGTTCTTC	16	TRBV24-1	NA	TRBJ2-1	NA
CASSVNTGATEAFF	TGTGCCAGCAGCGTAAACACAGGGGCCACTGAAGCTTTCTTT	14	TRBV9	NA	TRBJ1-1	TRBD1
CASSELMREQFF	TGTGCCAGCAGTGAATTGATGAGAGAGCAGTTCTTC	12	TRBV2	once	TRBJ2-1	NA
CSVMLTGSGYTF	TGCAGCGTTATGTTGACAGGGAGTGGCTACACCTTC	12	TRBV29-1	few	TRBJ1-2	TRBD1
CASSRLGTSGHRGEQFF	TGTGCCAGCAGCCGACTGGGGACTAGCGGGCATAGAGGTGAGCAGTTCTTC	17	TRBV27	NA	TRBJ2-1	TRBD2
CASSRGTGGNSPLHF	TGTGCCAGCAGTAGGGGGACAGGGGGTAATTCACCCCTCCACTTT	15	TRBV6-5	NA	TRBJ1-6	TRBD1
CASSLDMNTEAFF	TGTGCCAGCAGCTTAGACATGAACACTGAAGCTTTCTTT	13	TRBV7-9	few	TRBJ1-1	NA
CASSSQGGYEQYF	TGTGCCAGCAGCTCACAGGGAGGGTACGAGCAGTACTTC	13	TRBV7-2	NA	TRBJ2-7	NA
CASSFTGTQPQHF	TGTGCCAGCAGCTTTACAGGGACTCAGCCCCAGCATTTT	13	TRBV11-2	NA	TRBJ1-5	NA
CASSYSVTGEGYTF	TGTGCCAGCAGTTACTCCGTGACAGGGGAAGGCTACACCTTC	14	TRBV6-6	NA	TRBJ1-2	TRBD1
CASSYPGNSYGYTF	TGTGCCAGCAGTTATCCAGGAAACTCCTATGGCTACACCTTC	14	TRBV6-5	NA	TRBJ1-2	NA
CASSVGQGISGNTIYF	TGTGCCAGCAGCGTAGGGCAGGGGATCTCTGGAAACACCATATATTTT	16	TRBV9	NA	TRBJ1-3	NA
CASSRTGDYGYTF	TGCGCCAGCAGCCGGACAGGCGACTATGGCTACACCTTC	13	TRBV4-3	NA	TRBJ1-2	TRBD1
CASSTSRRQGNYGYTF	TGTGCCAGCAGCACCTCCCGGAGACAGGGGAACTATGGCTACACCTTC	16	TRBV11-2	NA	TRBJ1-2	TRBD1
CASSSEGANGNTIYF	TGTGCCAGCAGCTCTGAGGGGGCTAATGGAAACACCATATATTTT	15	TRBV7-2	NA	TRBJ1-3	TRBD1
CSATHDWTQYF	TGCAGTGCTACCCACGACTGGACCCAGTACTTC	11	TRBV20-1	once	TRBJ2-5	NA
CASNLGLAAGELFF	TGTGCCAGCAACCTGGGACTAGCAGCCGGGGAGCTGTTTTTT	14	TRBV7-2	NA	TRBJ2-2	TRBD2